Below are 28 T cell receptor beta chains sequenced from a single sample in a study of OX40 agonist ivuxolimab in advanced cancers. Only in-frame clones appear in the TCRdb table, and some are missing; sequencing was by immunoSEQ multiplex PCR. The sample holds about 80,000 clones, over 75% seen once. The material sequenced was CD4+ or CD8+ T cells sorted from blood, taken in a trial of the OX40 agonist ivuxolimab. These TCRs come from an adult with an advanced solid tumor such as melanoma, head and neck, liver or kidney cancer.

The V gene is TRBV6-5, the J gene TRBJ2-6, with D perhaps TRBD1 (5 bases). V gave up 2 bases and J gave up 3 bases, with 8 bases separating them. The CDR3 has 15 amino acids. The germline CDR1 and CDR2 sequences are MNHEY and SVGAGI. CDR3 in amino acids: CASSYEGVGANVLTF. CDR3 DNA sequence: TGTGCCAGCAGTTACGAAGGGGTTGGGGCCAACGTCCTGACTTTC.

A few counts support this clone. The rearrangement joins TRBV5-1 to TRBJ2-2, with no clear D. The CDR3 runs to 14 residues. Germline CDR1 is SGHRS and CDR2 is YFSETQ. Trimming shortened V by 0 bases and J by 1 base, and 4 bases separated the two germline ends. CDR3 sequence: CASSLGGNTGELFF. The CDR3 nucleotides read TGCGCCAGCAGCTTGGGAGGGAACACCGGGGAGCTGTTTTTT.

The V gene is TRBV14, the J gene TRBJ1-2; 7 bases match TRBD1. CDR1 is SGHDN, CDR2 FVKESK, per germline. The CDR3 sequence is 14 residues long. Unmatched junction bases numbered 7, after V lost 4 bases and J lost 5 bases. The CDR3 bases are TGTGCCAGCAGCCTCGCCGGGACAGATTATGGCTACACCTTC. It codes for CASSLAGTDYGYTF.

The chain uses TRBV6-1 and TRBJ1-1, with 8 nucleotides matching TRBD1. This CDR3 is 16 amino acids long. With 2 bases clipped from V and 2 bases from J, the junction kept 7 bases outside the gene matches. The germline gives CDR1 MNHNS, CDR2 SASEGT. The CDR3 loop is CASSESRTGFNTEAFF. The CDR3 coding sequence is TGTGCCAGCAGTGAATCCAGGACAGGGTTTAACACTGAAGCTTTCTTT.

The J gene is TRBJ2-5, the V gene TRBV18; D unresolved. V lost 0 bases, J lost 5 bases, and 7 bases lay in between. The CDR3 extends over 13 amino acids. Germline V gene lookup returns CDR1 KGHSH and CDR2 LQKENI. In nucleotides, the CDR3 is TGTGCCAGCTCACCACCGGGCGCGGAGACCCAGTACTTC. This codes for CASSPPGAETQYF.

This rearrangement joins TRBV15 to TRBJ1-3, with D possibly TRBD1 on 5 matching bases. V was cut by 5 bases and J by 0 bases, with 11 bases left in between. CDR3 length: 15 residues. Germline lookup yields CDR1 LNHNV and CDR2 YYDKDF (reference sequence). The CDR3, as DNA: TGTGCCACCAGCCGGGACGGAACCTCTGGAAACACCATATATTTT. It yields the protein CATSRDGTSGNTIYF. Supplemented by reference TRBV15 and TRBJ1-3, the full variable domain reads DAMVIQNPRYQVTQFGKPVTLSCSQTLNHNVMYWYQQKSSQAPKLLFHYYDKDFNNEADTPDNFQSRRPNTSFCFLDIRSPGLGDTAMYLCATSRDGTSGNTIYFGEGSWLTVV.

The V and J genes are TRBV10-3 and TRBJ2-1; D not certain. The CDR3 loop spans 14 amino acids. Germline assignment: CDR1 ENHRY and CDR2 SYGVKD. Trimming removed 4 bases at V and 2 bases at J, with 9 bases between. CDR3 region: CAISGPQAYNEQFF. Written as DNA, the CDR3 is TGTGCCATCAGTGGCCCCCAGGCCTACAATGAGCAGTTCTTC.

This clone occurred a few times. The CDR3 DNA follows: TGTGCCAGCTCACGAGAGGGACAGTTAAATTCACCCCTCCACTTT. Its protein is CASSREGQLNSPLHF. J is TRBJ1-6 and V is TRBV18; 7 bases align to TRBD1. The CDR3 length is 15 residues. Trimming removed 4 bases from V and 7 bases from J; junction bases left unmatched: 7. CDR1 and CDR2 from the germline V gene are KGHSH and LQKENI.

This clone appeared a few times. This rearrangement joins TRBV30 to TRBJ1-5; the D is unclear. The V end lost 1 base, the J end lost 6 bases, and 10 bases lay between the germline ends. Germline V gene sequence: CDR1 GTSNPN, CDR2 SVGIG (reference sequence). The CDR3 length is 13 residues. CDR3 DNA sequence: TGTGCCTGGAGTGGAGTACCTTCTCAGCCCCAGCATTTT. Translation gives CAWSGVPSQPQHF.

This rearrangement joins TRBV5-6 to TRBJ1-2; TRBD1 aligns across 8 bases. The CDR3 runs to 16 residues. Germline V gene lookup returns CDR1 SGHDT and CDR2 YYEEEE. The trim removed 0 bases at V and 3 bases at J, leaving 7 bases unmatched. The CDR3 loop reads CASSLVGGQAYYGYTF. Here the CDR3 DNA reads TGTGCCAGCAGCTTGGTTGGGGGACAGGCCTACTATGGCTACACCTTC.

The gene calls are TRBV5-4 and TRBJ2-4; D ambiguous. The CDR3 runs to 16 residues. The V end was cut by 0 bases, the J end by 0 bases, with 10 bases between. Germline CDR1 reads SGHNT; CDR2 reads YYREEE (reference sequence). The CDR3 nucleotides read TGTGCCAGCAGCTTGGGCGGTAGTAAAGCCAAAAACATTCAGTACTTC. Translating gives CASSLGGSKAKNIQYF.

This sequence joins TRBV19 and TRBJ2-3; 9 bases line up with TRBD2. V shed 3 bases, J shed 2 bases, and the junction held 9 bases outside the gene matches. This CDR3 has 17 amino acids. Germline-derived CDR1 and CDR2 are LNHDA and SQIVND (reference sequence). The CDR3 loop reads CASSMIAGARITDTQYF. In DNA, the CDR3 is TGTGCCAGTAGTATGATAGCGGGAGCCCGTATCACAGATACGCAGTATTTT.

This chain joins TRBV5-4 and TRBJ1-2; weak D call: TRBD1 (6 bases). The CDR3 is made up of 14 amino acids. CDR1 and CDR2 (germline): SGHNT, YYREEE (reference sequence). The V end was cut by 0 bases, the J end by 5 bases, with 11 bases between. The CDR3 is CASSLEGGSYGYTF. Here the CDR3 DNA reads TGTGCCAGCAGCTTGGAGGGGGGATCTTATGGCTACACCTTC.

The sample holds a few counts of this clone. The chain has TRBV5-1 and TRBJ1-5; 7 nucleotides line up with TRBD1. The ends lost 2 bases at V and 2 bases at J; junction bases unmatched: 4. This CDR3 contains 15 residues. Germline V gives CDR1 SGHRS, CDR2 YFSETQ. The CDR3 bases are TGCGCCAGCAGCTTAGAGGGACAGCGCAATCAGCCCCAGCATTTT. Protein: CASSLEGQRNQPQHF.

The chain employs TRBV18 and TRBJ1-5; 9 bases are a match to TRBD1. Germline assignment: CDR1 KGHSH and CDR2 LQKENI. V shed 3 bases, J shed 6 bases, and the junction held 12 bases outside the gene matches. The CDR3 length is 17 residues. The CDR3 DNA is TGTGCCAGCTCACCGGGACAGGGTTTCTTTGAGGGTCAGCCCCAGCATTTT. Translation gives CASSPGQGFFEGQPQHF.

The genes are TRBV28 and TRBJ1-4, with D tentatively TRBD1 (5 bases). V was cut by 5 bases and J by 1 base, with 14 bases left in between. The CDR3 consists of 16 residues. From germline, CDR1 is MDHEN and CDR2 SYDVKM. The CDR3, as DNA: TGTGCCAGCAGTCCCACAAGGGGTAAAACTAATGAAAAACTGTTTTTT. Translation: CASSPTRGKTNEKLFF.

This clone came up once. The chain carries TRBV4-3 and TRBJ2-7, with a weak D call TRBD2 (6 bases). V was trimmed by 0 bases and J by 2 bases, leaving 8 bases between them. This CDR3 is 14 amino acids long. CDR1 is LGHNA and CDR2 is YSLEER in the germline V gene. As DNA, the CDR3 is TGCGCCAGCAGCCAAGATAGGAGGGCCTACGAGCAGTACTTC. This sequence encodes CASSQDRRAYEQYF.

The chain couples TRBV5-4 to TRBJ1-5; a possible D gene is TRBD1 (5 bases). V lost 10 bases, J lost 2 bases, and 10 bases lay in between. The CDR3 has 12 amino acids. Germline CDR1 reads SGHNT; CDR2 reads YYREEE (reference sequence). This CDR3 reads CAYGGGNQPQHF. For the CDR3, the DNA is TGTGCCTATGGAGGGGGCAATCAGCCCCAGCATTTT.

The chain links TRBV5-1 to TRBJ2-3, with 8 bases lining up with TRBD1. Germline V CDR1 and CDR2: SGHRS, YFSETQ. The CDR3 has 16 amino acids. J lost 4 bases, V lost 2 bases, and 9 bases had no gene match. The CDR3 here is CASSFRGLNSADTQYF. The CDR3 nucleotides read TGCGCCAGCAGCTTCAGGGGGCTGAATAGTGCAGATACGCAGTATTTT.

This sequence joins TRBV4-1 and TRBJ2-3, with TRBD2 as a possible D gene (6 bases). With 1 base removed from V and 6 bases from J, the gap between germline ends came to 20 bases. This CDR3 spans 17 amino acids. In germline, CDR1 is MGHRA, CDR2 YSYEKL. The CDR3 here is CASSQGGAGRAGDTQYF. CDR3 coding DNA: TGCGCCAGCAGCCAAGGCGGGGCAGGGCGGGCAGGTGATACGCAGTATTTT.

The chain uses TRBV4-1 and TRBJ2-3, with TRBD2 identical over 7 bases. Germline-derived CDR1 and CDR2 are MGHRA and YSYEKL. The CDR3 covers 18 residues. The junction had 11 bases not matched to a gene; V was cut back by 0 bases and J by 2 bases. CDR3 bases: TGCGCCAGCAGCCAAGATGGGCGCTGGCGGGGGATCACAGATACGCAGTATTTT. Translation gives CASSQDGRWRGITDTQYF.

This clone was seen a single time. The chain has TRBV14 and TRBJ2-1; maybe TRBD2 (5 bases). This CDR3 is 14 amino acids long. Germline V CDR1 and CDR2: SGHDN, FVKESK. Trimming removed 2 bases from V and 7 bases from J, with 12 bases in between. The CDR3 loop reads CASSQRSSGNEQFF. Here the CDR3 DNA reads TGTGCCAGCAGCCAACGGAGTTCGGGGAATGAGCAGTTCTTC.

This clone was counted once. This chain links TRBV5-1 with TRBJ1-1; a weak D match, TRBD1 (5 bases). CDR1 is SGHRS, CDR2 YFSETQ, per germline. Trimming removed 0 bases from V and 1 base from J, with 10 bases in between. This CDR3 is built from 15 residues. CDR3 in DNA: TGCGCCAGCAGCTTGGTCCCGGGGACGAACACTGAAGCTTTCTTT. Encoded protein: CASSLVPGTNTEAFF.

The gene calls are TRBV28 and TRBJ2-3; 9 bases agree with TRBD2. Germline lookup yields CDR1 MDHEN and CDR2 SYDVKM. The CDR3 sequence is 14 residues long. The V gene end was trimmed by 6 bases and the J gene end by 2 bases; junction bases not matched to a gene: 3. CDR3 nucleotides: TGTGCCAGCAGCTTAGCGGGAGCCACAGATACGCAGTATTTT. Its translation is CASSLAGATDTQYF.

The chain has TRBV6-1 and TRBJ1-6, with D maybe TRBD1 (5 bases). Trimming removed 2 bases from V and 0 bases from J, with 17 bases in between. This CDR3 contains 19 residues. The germline V gene has CDR1 MNHNS and CDR2 SASEGT. In nucleotides, the CDR3 is TGTGCCAGCAGTGAATGGGATGAGGGACGGGTCTCCTATAATTCACCCCTCCACTTT. Protein sequence: CASSEWDEGRVSYNSPLHF.

This sequence joins TRBV15 and TRBJ1-4, with D possibly TRBD1 on 5 matching bases. The CDR3 covers 18 residues. V lost 1 base and J lost 0, with 15 bases in between. Germline assignment: CDR1 LNHNV and CDR2 YYDKDF (reference sequence). As DNA, the CDR3 is TGTGCCACCAGCAGAGTAAGGGGTCCGATCCCAACTAATGAAAAACTGTTTTTT. It yields the protein CATSRVRGPIPTNEKLFF.

Comments on this clone: Other DNA sequences from this sample encode an identical CDR3 as well. This chain joins TRBV14 and TRBJ1-1; no clear D. With 6 bases removed from V and 0 bases from J, the gap between germline ends came to 11 bases. The CDR3 loop spans 14 amino acids. Per germline, CDR1 SGHDN and CDR2 FVKESK. The CDR3 reads CASSLAGMNTEAFF. The CDR3 DNA reads as TGTGCCAGCAGTCTAGCGGGGATGAACACTGAAGCTTTCTTT.

The chain uses TRBV19 and TRBJ2-3; D gene ambiguous. Germline V CDR1 and CDR2: LNHDA, SQIVND (reference sequence). V shed 5 bases and J shed 7 bases, with 7 bases lying between them. The CDR3 consists of 11 residues. The CDR3: CASSPGYTQYF. In DNA form, the CDR3 reads TGTGCCAGTAGTCCCGGGTATACGCAGTATTTT. The full variable domain, its missing parts supplied by reference TRBV19 and TRBJ2-3, is DGGITQSPKYLFRKEGQNVTLSCEQNLNHDAMYWYRQDPGQGLRLIYYSQIVNDFQKGDIAEGYSVSREKKESFPLTVTSAQKNPTAFYLCASSPGYTQYFGPGTRLTVL.